This T cell receptor (beta chain) was observed in a study of CD8 T cells in ankylosing spondylitis. Overall study results and limits: A motif in TCR beta, a set of eight highly homologous variants, appeared characteristic of ankylosing spondylitis blood. There were earlier reports of some motif variants in reactive arthritis synovial fluid and blood.

With respect to this clonotype: What it binds is not known.

TCRdb re-derived calls from the 5' RACE reads in MiXCR, one entry per CDR3 protein. In the table there are about 440,000 distinct CDR3 sequences, roughly 15% of which are singletons. There are 14 residues in the CDR3. Trimming removed 5 bases from V and 6 bases from J, with 17 bases in between. Germline CDR1 and CDR2: DFQATT and SNEGSKA (reference sequence). The rearrangement uses TRBV20-1 and TRBJ2-1, with a weak D call TRBD2 (6 bases). Sequencing used blood, either unsorted or a sorted T cell fraction (not recorded which). This clonotype was sampled from a male donor with ankylosing spondylitis. In DNA, the CDR3 is TGCAGTGCTTACGGGACTCAACGCCTCAATGAGCAGTTCTTC. This sequence encodes CSAYGTQRLNEQFF.